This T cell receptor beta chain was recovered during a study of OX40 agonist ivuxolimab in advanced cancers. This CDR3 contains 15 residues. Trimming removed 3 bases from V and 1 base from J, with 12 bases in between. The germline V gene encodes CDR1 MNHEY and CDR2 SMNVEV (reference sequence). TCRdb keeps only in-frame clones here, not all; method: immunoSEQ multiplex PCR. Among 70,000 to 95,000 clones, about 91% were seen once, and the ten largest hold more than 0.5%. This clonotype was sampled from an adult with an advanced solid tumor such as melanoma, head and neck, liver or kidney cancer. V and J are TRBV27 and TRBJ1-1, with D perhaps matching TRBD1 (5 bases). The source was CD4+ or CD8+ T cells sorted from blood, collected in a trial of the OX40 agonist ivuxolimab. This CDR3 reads CASSFSGGWNTEAFF. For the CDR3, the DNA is TGTGCCAGCAGTTTCTCCGGGGGGTGGAACACTGAAGCTTTCTTT.